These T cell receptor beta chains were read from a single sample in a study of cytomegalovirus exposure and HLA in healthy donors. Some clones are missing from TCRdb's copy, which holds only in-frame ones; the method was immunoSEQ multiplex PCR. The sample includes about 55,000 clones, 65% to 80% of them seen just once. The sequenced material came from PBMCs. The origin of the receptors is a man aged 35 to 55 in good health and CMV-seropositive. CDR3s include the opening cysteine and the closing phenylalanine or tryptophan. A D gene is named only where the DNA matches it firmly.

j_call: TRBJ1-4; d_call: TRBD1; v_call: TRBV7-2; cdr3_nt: TGTGCCAGCAGCTTATTTGGCAGGGGGAATGAAAAACTGTTTTTT; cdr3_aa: CASSLFGRGNEKLFF
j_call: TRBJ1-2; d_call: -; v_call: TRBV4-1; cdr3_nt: TGCGCCAGCAGCCTCCAAACCCAGGGATTGTATGGCTACACCTTC; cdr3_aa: CASSLQTQGLYGYTF
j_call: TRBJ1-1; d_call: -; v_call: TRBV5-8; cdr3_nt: TGTGCCAGCATTAAGAGGACGGGGGATCCTGAAGCTTTCTTT; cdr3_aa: CASIKRTGDPEAFF
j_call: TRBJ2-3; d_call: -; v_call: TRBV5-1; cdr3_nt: TGCGCCAGCTGGAGTGCTCTAGTCACAGATACGCAGTATTTT; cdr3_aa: CASWSALVTDTQYF
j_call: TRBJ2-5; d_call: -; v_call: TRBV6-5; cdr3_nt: TGTGCCAGCAGGTCAATAGGAGGGCAAGAGACCCAGTACTTC; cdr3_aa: CASRSIGGQETQYF
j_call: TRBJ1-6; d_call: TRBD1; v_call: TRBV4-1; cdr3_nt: TGCGCCAGCAGCGTCCGGGACAGGGATTTATATGCTTCACCCCTCCACTTT; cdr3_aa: CASSVRDRDLYASPLHF
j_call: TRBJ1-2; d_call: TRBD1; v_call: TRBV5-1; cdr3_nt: TGCGCCAGCAGCCCTAGGACAGGGGATGGCTACACCTTC; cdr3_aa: CASSPRTGDGYTF
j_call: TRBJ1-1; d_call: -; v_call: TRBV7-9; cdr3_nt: TGTGCCAGCAGCCCTGCTCAGATTAACACTGAAGCTTTCTTT; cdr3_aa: CASSPAQINTEAFF
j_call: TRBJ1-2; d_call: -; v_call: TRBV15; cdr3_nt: TGTGCCACCAGCAGAGATCTCGAGGTATCTGGCTACACCTTC; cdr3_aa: CATSRDLEVSGYTF
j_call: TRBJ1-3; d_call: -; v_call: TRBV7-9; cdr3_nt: TGTGCCAGCAGCTTAGGCTACGGGGGAAGAGTGCACACCATATATTTT; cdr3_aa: CASSLGYGGRVHTIYF
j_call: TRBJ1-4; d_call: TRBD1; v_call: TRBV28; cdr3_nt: TGTGCCAGCAGTTTAGGGGGGACAGGGAATGAAAAACTGTTTTTT; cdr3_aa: CASSLGGTGNEKLFF